This T cell receptor beta chain emerged from a study of human T cells and chemical hapten exposure. Study-level results: Compared with pre-sensitization or healthy control sets, expanded TCRs clustered more. The study found that DPC sensitization did not change TCRs above 1 in 1000 frequency.

As for time point: patch test 2, 6 weeks after DPC sensitization. Sample treatment: therapeutic diphenylcyclopropenone sensitization with weekly scalp DPC. From whole blood left unfractionated, total RNA was extracted. People who gave samples had alopecia, were 18 to 70 years old, and were suitable for DPC. TCRdb redid the calling of the RACE reads with MiXCR, one entry per CDR3 protein. The sample yields 35,000 to 45,000 distinct CDR3 sequences, roughly 10% seen once. Remarks on this clonotype: Its cognate antigen is unknown.

The ends were cut back, 4 bases at V and 4 bases at J, with 13 bases in the middle. The CDR3 consists of 14 residues. Germline V lookup: CDR1 SEHNR, CDR2 FQNEAQ (reference sequence). This chain joins TRBV7-9 and TRBJ1-1, with D tentatively TRBD1 (5 bases). The clonotype originates from a woman aged 25 to 39 with alopecia areata. Some clones in this sample may be carry-over from other donors' samples. This specimen consisted of whole blood, obtained in connection with sensitization to the hapten diphenylcyclopropenone (DPC). This CDR3 reads CASSSNRQSTEAFF. CDR3 in DNA: TGTGCCAGCAGCTCCAATAGACAGAGCACTGAAGCTTTCTTT.